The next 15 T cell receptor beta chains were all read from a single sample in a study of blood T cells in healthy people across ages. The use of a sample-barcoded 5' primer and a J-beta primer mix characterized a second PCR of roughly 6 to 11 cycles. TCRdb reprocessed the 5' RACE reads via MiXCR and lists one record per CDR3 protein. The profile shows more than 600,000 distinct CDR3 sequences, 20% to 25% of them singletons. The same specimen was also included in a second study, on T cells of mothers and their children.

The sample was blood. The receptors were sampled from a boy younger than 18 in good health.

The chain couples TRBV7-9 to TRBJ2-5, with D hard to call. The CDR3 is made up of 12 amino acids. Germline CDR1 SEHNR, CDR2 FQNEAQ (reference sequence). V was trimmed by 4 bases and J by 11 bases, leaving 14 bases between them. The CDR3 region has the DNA TGTGCCAGCAGCTCAGATCCGGATGAGCAGTACTTC. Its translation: CASSSDPDEQYF.

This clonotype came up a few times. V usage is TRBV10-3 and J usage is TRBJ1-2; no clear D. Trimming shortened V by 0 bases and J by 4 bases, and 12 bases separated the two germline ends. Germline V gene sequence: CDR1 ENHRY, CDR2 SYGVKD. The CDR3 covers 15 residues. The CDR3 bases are TGTGCCATCAGTGAGTCGAACTGGGAGGGCTATGGCTACACCTTC. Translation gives CAISESNWEGYGYTF.

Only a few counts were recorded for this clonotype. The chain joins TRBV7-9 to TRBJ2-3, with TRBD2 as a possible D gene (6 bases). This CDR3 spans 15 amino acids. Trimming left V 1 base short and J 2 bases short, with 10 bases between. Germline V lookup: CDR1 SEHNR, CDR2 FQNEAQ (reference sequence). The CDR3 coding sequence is TGTGCCAGCAGCTTAGGACTAGATTTCACAGATACGCAGTATTTT. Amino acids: CASSLGLDFTDTQYF.

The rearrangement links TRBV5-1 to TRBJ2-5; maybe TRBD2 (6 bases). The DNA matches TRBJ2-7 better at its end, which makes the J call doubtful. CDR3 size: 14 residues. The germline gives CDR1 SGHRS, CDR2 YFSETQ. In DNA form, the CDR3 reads TGCGCCAGCAGCCCTCTTACTAGCAGCTACGAGCAGTACTTC. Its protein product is CASSPLTSSYEQYF.

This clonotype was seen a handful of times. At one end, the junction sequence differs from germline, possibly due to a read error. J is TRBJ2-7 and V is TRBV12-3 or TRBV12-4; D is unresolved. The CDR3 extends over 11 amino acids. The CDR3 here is CASSFRYEQYF. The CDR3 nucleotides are TGCGCCAGCAGCTTCCGATACGAGCAGTACTTC.

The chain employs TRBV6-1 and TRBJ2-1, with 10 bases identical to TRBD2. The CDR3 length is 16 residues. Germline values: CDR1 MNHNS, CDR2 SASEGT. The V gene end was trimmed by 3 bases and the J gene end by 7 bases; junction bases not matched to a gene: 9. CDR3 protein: CASSDMGLAGVNEQFF. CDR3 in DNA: TGTGCCAGCAGTGATATGGGGCTAGCGGGGGTAAATGAGCAGTTCTTC.

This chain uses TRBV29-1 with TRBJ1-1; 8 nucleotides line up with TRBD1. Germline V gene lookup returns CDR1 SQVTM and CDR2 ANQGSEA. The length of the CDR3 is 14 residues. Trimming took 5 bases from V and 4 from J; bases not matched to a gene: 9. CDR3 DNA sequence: TGCAGCGTTATCAACAGGGGGAGTGTCACTGAAGCTTTCTTT. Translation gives CSVINRGSVTEAFF.

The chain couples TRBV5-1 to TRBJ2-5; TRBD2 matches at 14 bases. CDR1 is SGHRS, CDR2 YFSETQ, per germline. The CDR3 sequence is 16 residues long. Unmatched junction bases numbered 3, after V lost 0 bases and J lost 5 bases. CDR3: CASSLEGLAGVETQYF. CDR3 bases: TGCGCCAGCAGCTTGGAGGGACTAGCGGGAGTGGAGACCCAGTACTTC.

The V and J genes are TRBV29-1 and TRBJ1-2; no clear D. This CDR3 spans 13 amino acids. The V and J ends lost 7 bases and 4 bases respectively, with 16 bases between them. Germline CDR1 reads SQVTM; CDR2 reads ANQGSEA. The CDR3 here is CSAEGSSPYGYTF. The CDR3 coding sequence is TGCAGCGCTGAGGGTAGCTCTCCCTATGGCTACACCTTC.

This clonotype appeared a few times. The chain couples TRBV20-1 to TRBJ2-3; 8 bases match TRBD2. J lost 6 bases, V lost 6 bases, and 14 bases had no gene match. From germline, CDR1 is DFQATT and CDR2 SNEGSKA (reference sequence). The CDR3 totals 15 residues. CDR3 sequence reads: CSASSGSPYTDTQYF. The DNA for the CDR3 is TGCAGTGCGAGCAGCGGGAGTCCCTACACGGATACGCAGTATTTT.

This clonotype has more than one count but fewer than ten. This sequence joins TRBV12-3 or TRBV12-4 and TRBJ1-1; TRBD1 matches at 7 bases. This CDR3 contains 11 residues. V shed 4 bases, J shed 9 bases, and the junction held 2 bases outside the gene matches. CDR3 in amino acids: CASSSGGKAFF. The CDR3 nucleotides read TGTGCCAGCAGTTCAGGGGGGAAAGCTTTCTTT.

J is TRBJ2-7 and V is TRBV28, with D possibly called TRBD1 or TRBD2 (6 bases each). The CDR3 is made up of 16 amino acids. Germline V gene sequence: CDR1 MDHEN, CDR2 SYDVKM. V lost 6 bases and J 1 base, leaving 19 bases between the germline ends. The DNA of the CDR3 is TGTGCCAGCAGCACTTTCGGGGGCTTCGGGTCCTACGAGCAGTACTTC. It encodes CASSTFGGFGSYEQYF.

The CDR3 region has the DNA TGTGCCAGCAGTGAATTTTTCGGGAGCTCCTACAATGAGCAGTTCTTC. It codes for CASSEFFGSSYNEQFF. The chain employs TRBV25-1 and TRBJ2-1; D may be TRBD2 (6 bases). CDR1 MGHDK and CDR2 SYGVNS come from the germline V gene. The CDR3 covers 16 residues. V lost 1 base, J lost 0 bases, and 10 bases lay in between.

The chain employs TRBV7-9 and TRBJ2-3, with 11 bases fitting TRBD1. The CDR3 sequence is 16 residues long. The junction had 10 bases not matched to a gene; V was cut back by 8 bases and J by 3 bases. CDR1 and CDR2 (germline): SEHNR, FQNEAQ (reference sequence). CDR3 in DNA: TGTGCCAGCCCCTCCCCGGGACAGGGGGATACAGATACGCAGTATTTT. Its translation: CASPSPGQGDTDTQYF.

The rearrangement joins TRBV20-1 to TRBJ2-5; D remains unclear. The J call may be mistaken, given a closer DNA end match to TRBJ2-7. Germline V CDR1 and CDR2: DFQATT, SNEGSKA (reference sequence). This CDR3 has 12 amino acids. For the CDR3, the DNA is TGCAGTGCTAGTCCCGAGATCTACGAGCAGTACTTC. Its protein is CSASPEIYEQYF.